This T cell receptor (beta chain) was captured by sequencing in a study of T cells in localized non-small cell lung cancer. The CDR3 loop spans 17 amino acids. Germline values: CDR1 MNHNS, CDR2 SASEGT. Losses at the gene ends were 2 bases for V and 10 bases for J; bases not matched to a gene: 15. Broader study findings: Tumor samples were not multi-region, leaving intratumor heterogeneity unexcluded. The study detected a median around 50 of the top 100 tumor clones in adjacent lung. Tumor showed lower T cell clonality than uninvolved adjacent lung, where it was highest.

Sequenced by immunoSEQ multiplex PCR; TCRdb stores in-frame clones only, minus some. The sample carries approximately 140,000 clones, 89% recorded once. This clone has just one count. The antigen is not known. The sample here was peripheral blood, taken before any cancer treatment. The clonotype was recovered from a female donor older than 55 with stage I lung adenocarcinoma. J is TRBJ2-1 and V is TRBV6-1; 9 nucleotides agree with TRBD2. CDR3 coding DNA: TGTGCCAGCAGTGAATGGGGGGGGAGGGGACTAGCCCGGGAGCAGTTCTTC. Translated: CASSEWGGRGLAREQFF.